A single sample gave rise to the 12 T cell receptor beta chains below, sequenced in a study of T cell responses to AZD1222 COVID-19 vaccine (dated by TCRdb to the early 2020s). Receptors were amplified or captured by the immunoSEQ multiplex PCR assay. TCRdb carries this immuneACCESS record with in-frame sequences only. Its versions omit some clonotypes, under half of them owing to an unresolved V gene in the studies checked, with the rest unexplained. The sample table holds 120,000 to 150,000 clones, of which about 88% were seen once. About 3.4% of the sample is in the top ten clones. What the time point label conveys for this sample: about 28 days (+/-7) after the second vaccine dose. The specimen was peripheral blood, collected 28 days after the second AZD1222 dose. These receptors were taken from an adult who received the AZD1222 COVID-19 vaccine.

The chain combines TRBV30 with TRBJ1-6, with D uncertain. CDR1 GTSNPN and CDR2 SVGIG come from the germline V gene (reference sequence). CDR3 size: 14 residues. Trimming took off 6 bases at V and 3 bases at J, with 12 bases between the two ends. CDR3 sequence (DNA): TGTGCCTGTGGGCTAACCCTCTATAATTCACCCCTCCACTTT. This encodes CACGLTLYNSPLHF.

This clone was found once. Here the CDR3 DNA reads TGTGCCAGCTCACCGTCGGCAGGGGTTGAAAAACTGTTTTTT. It is translated as CASSPSAGVEKLFF. The rearrangement links TRBV18 to TRBJ1-4; D is possibly TRBD1 (6 bases). This CDR3 is built from 14 residues. Germline CDR1 is KGHSH and CDR2 is LQKENI. V was clipped by 3 bases and J by 7 bases, with 12 bases between them.

The gene calls are TRBV10-1 and TRBJ1-1, with 8 bases aligning to TRBD1. The CDR3 is 13 amino acids. CDR1 is WNHNN and CDR2 is SYGVQD in the germline V gene (reference sequence). Trimming took 5 bases from V and 7 from J; bases not matched to a gene: 6. CDR3 nucleotide sequence: TGCGCCAGCAGTTCAGGACAGGGCGGTGAAGCTTTCTTT. It encodes CASSSGQGGEAFF.

V gene TRBV5-1 combines with J gene TRBJ2-7; 9 bases agree with TRBD1. The ends lost 0 bases at V and 5 bases at J; junction bases unmatched: 6. The CDR3 is 15 amino acids. CDR1 is SGHRS and CDR2 is YFSETQ in the germline V gene. The CDR3 loop reads CASSLGTGVIDEQYF. CDR3 DNA: TGCGCCAGCAGCTTGGGGACAGGGGTGATCGACGAGCAGTACTTC. Looking up the rest from reference TRBV5-1 and TRBJ2-7 gives the full variable domain: KAGVTQTPRYLIKTRGQQVTLSCSPISGHRSVSWYQQTPGQGLQFLFEYFSETQRNKGNFPGRFSGRQFSNSRSEMNVSTLELGDSALYLCASSLGTGVIDEQYFGPGTRLTVT.

CDR3 nucleotide sequence: TGTGCCTTCAGGGGGCTAGATGAAGCTTTCTTT. As protein: CAFRGLDEAFF. The chain couples TRBV30 to TRBJ1-1; 8 nucleotides align to TRBD1. CDR1 is GTSNPN, CDR2 SVGIG, per germline (reference sequence). The ends lost 7 bases at V and 7 bases at J; junction bases unmatched: 5. The CDR3 loop spans 11 amino acids.

The chain joins TRBV11-3 to TRBJ1-1; D is unresolved. The CDR3 loop spans 13 amino acids. V shed 1 base and J shed 1 base, with 4 bases lying between them. Germline V gene lookup returns CDR1 SGHNT and CDR2 YENEEA. CDR3 DNA: TGTGCCAGCAGCTTAGTTGGGAACACTGAAGCTTTCTTT. Its protein product is CASSLVGNTEAFF.

This clone was counted between two and nine times. This rearrangement joins TRBV9 to TRBJ1-6, with D maybe TRBD1 (6 bases). The CDR3 is 14 amino acids. The germline V and J ends were trimmed by 4 bases and 8 bases, with 13 bases remaining between them. Germline CDR1 and CDR2: SGDLS and YYNGEE. The chain's CDR3 is CASSQQGAYSPLHF. DNA of the CDR3: TGTGCCAGCAGCCAACAGGGCGCTTATTCACCCCTCCACTTT.

The chain employs TRBV29-1 and TRBJ2-7, with D unresolved. This CDR3 comprises 13 residues. Trimming shortened V by 4 bases and J by 2 bases, and 12 bases separated the two germline ends. The germline V gene has CDR1 SQVTM and CDR2 ANQGSEA. The CDR3 DNA follows: TGCAGCGTTGCCAAACTGGTTCCCTACGAGCAGTACTTC. Its translation is CSVAKLVPYEQYF.

The V gene is TRBV5-6, the J gene TRBJ1-2; D is possibly TRBD1 (6 bases). CDR1 and CDR2 from the germline V gene are SGHDT and YYEEEE. The CDR3 consists of 13 residues. With 4 bases removed from V and 5 bases from J, the gap between germline ends came to 12 bases. The CDR3 reads CASSPRTAYGYTF. CDR3 sequence (DNA): TGTGCCAGCAGCCCCCGGACAGCATATGGCTACACCTTC. Based on the CDR3 plus reference TRBV5-6 and TRBJ1-2, the full variable domain is DAGVTQSPTHLIKTRGQQVTLRCSPKSGHDTVSWYQQALGQGPQFIFQYYEEEERQRGNFPDRFSGHQFPNYSSELNVNALLLGDSALYLCASSPRTAYGYTFGSGTRLTVV.

The rearrangement joins TRBV7-8 to TRBJ1-6; D gene ambiguous. The CDR3 is 15 amino acids. Germline lookup yields CDR1 SGHVS and CDR2 FQNEAQ. Trimming shortened V by 8 bases and J by 0 bases, and 11 bases separated the two germline ends. The CDR3 nucleotides are TGTGCCAGCCTTCTGGGGAGCTCCTATAATTCACCCCTCCACTTT. Encoded protein: CASLLGSSYNSPLHF.

CDR3 protein: CASSLEWREETQYF. The CDR3 DNA reads as TGCGCCAGCAGCTTGGAGTGGAGGGAAGAGACCCAGTACTTC. This chain uses TRBV5-1 with TRBJ2-5, with D maybe TRBD2 (6 bases). Germline assignment: CDR1 SGHRS and CDR2 YFSETQ. V lost 0 bases, J lost 3 bases, and 9 bases lay in between. The CDR3 covers 14 residues. Looking up the rest from reference TRBV5-1 and TRBJ2-5 gives the full variable domain: KAGVTQTPRYLIKTRGQQVTLSCSPISGHRSVSWYQQTPGQGLQFLFEYFSETQRNKGNFPGRFSGRQFSNSRSEMNVSTLELGDSALYLCASSLEWREETQYFGPGTRLLVL.

This clone was counted a single time. The chain uses TRBV27 and TRBJ1-6; D perhaps matches TRBD1 (6 bases). The CDR3 sequence is 14 residues long. Trimming removed 5 bases at V and 5 bases at J, with 10 bases between. Germline CDR1 and CDR2: MNHEY and SMNVEV (reference sequence). Written as DNA, the CDR3 is TGTGCCAGCAGTGGAGGACAGAATAATTCACCCCTCCACTTT. Translation gives CASSGGQNNSPLHF.